Listed here are 8 T cell receptor beta chains from one sample, sequenced in a study of T cell responses to AZD1222 COVID-19 vaccine. Repertoires were generated with immunoSEQ multiplex PCR, while TCRdb's copy carries only in-frame clones and drops some. The table lists 150,000 to 200,000 clones, approximately 93% of them singletons. The sequenced sample was peripheral blood, obtained on day 0 of AZD1222 vaccination. These receptors came from an adult in good health.

This clone was recorded a few times. The chain links TRBV6-4 to TRBJ1-6; 7 bases are shared with TRBD1. Germline CDR1 and CDR2: MRHNA and SNTAGT. Losses at the gene ends were 3 bases for V and 11 bases for J; bases not matched to a gene: 10. This CDR3 region has 15 residues. In DNA, the CDR3 is TGTGCCAGCAGTGAAGGCGGGGCAGGGGGGACACCCCTCCACTTT. It is translated as CASSEGGAGGTPLHF.

The V gene is TRBV9, the J gene TRBJ1-3, with no clear D. Trimming removed 2 bases from V and 4 bases from J, with 13 bases in between. The CDR3 has 15 residues. Germline-derived CDR1 and CDR2 are SGDLS and YYNGEE. The CDR3 nucleotides read TGTGCCAGCAGCGTTTCTTGGGCGCGGGGAAACACCATATATTTT. Protein: CASSVSWARGNTIYF.

V usage is TRBV19 and J usage is TRBJ1-6; D not certain. Trimming removed 3 bases at V and 5 bases at J, with 14 bases between. CDR3 length: 16 amino acids. Germline lookup yields CDR1 LNHDA and CDR2 SQIVND (reference sequence). CDR3 nucleotides: TGTGCCAGTAGTATGAACACGGGCGTCGATAATTCACCCCTCCACTTT. This sequence encodes CASSMNTGVDNSPLHF.

The rearrangement joins TRBV10-3 to TRBJ1-2; 7 bases fit TRBD1. Germline-derived CDR1 and CDR2 are ENHRY and SYGVKD. After removal of 6 bases from V and 3 bases from J, the junction contained 4 bases not matched to a gene. This CDR3 spans 13 amino acids. The CDR3 protein is CAIRDTGDYGYTF. The CDR3 nucleotides read TGTGCCATCAGGGACACAGGGGACTATGGCTACACCTTC.

The chain links TRBV25-1 to TRBJ1-1; no clear D gene. Germline CDR1 MGHDK, CDR2 SYGVNS. Trimming shortened V by 2 bases and J by 8 bases, and 9 bases separated the two germline ends. The length of the CDR3 is 12 residues. DNA for the CDR3: TGTGCCAGCAGTGAACCCCCATACGAAGCTTTCTTT. Its protein is CASSEPPYEAFF.

The V and J genes are TRBV11-2 and TRBJ1-1; D might be TRBD1 (5 bases). The CDR3 is 17 residues long. Looked up from germline, CDR1 is SGHAT and CDR2 is FQNNGV. V shed 5 bases and J shed 3 bases, with 22 bases lying between them. The CDR3 sequence: CASSPEGTPHFYTEAFF. The CDR3, as DNA: TGTGCCAGCAGCCCAGAGGGGACTCCTCACTTTTACACTGAAGCTTTCTTT.

The gene calls are TRBV28 and TRBJ1-2, with D unclear. This CDR3 spans 11 amino acids. The germline V gene has CDR1 MDHEN and CDR2 SYDVKM. V gave up 5 bases and J gave up 7 bases, with 8 bases separating them. The CDR3 spells CASSTHGGYTF. The CDR3 DNA reads as TGTGCCAGCAGTACCCACGGTGGCTACACCTTC.

J is TRBJ2-7 and V is TRBV6-6; 7 bases agree with TRBD1. The CDR3 contains 14 residues. Germline V CDR1 and CDR2: MNHNY, SVGAGI (reference sequence). V shed 6 bases and J 0 bases; nucleotides not matched to a gene: 5. The CDR3 region is CASRTGTVSYEQYF. DNA of the CDR3: TGTGCCAGCAGGACCGGGACAGTCTCCTACGAGCAGTACTTC.